Listed below are T cell receptor beta chains from one sample, sequenced in a study of PD-L1 blockade in urothelial cancer. This table comes from immunoSEQ multiplex PCR, and its TCRdb copy is limited to in-frame clones, with some not included. The sample lists fewer than 35,000 clones; over 70% were seen once. Sample: PBMCs, taken around atezolizumab (anti-PD-L1) treatment. All receptors derive from a man in his fifties or sixties with urothelial cancer. Each CDR3 is given with its conserved first and last residue. Each record gives: D gene, V gene, clone size, CDR3 length, J gene, CDR3 DNA, CDR3 protein. The D gene is left open where the match is weak. Clone size is not always given. Where it is, it says once, few, many or a class for expanded clones.

>NA|TRBV9|NA|15|TRBJ1-2
TGTGCCAGCAGCGTAGAGGCAGGGGCTAACTATGGCTACACCTTC
CASSVEAGANYGYTF
>NA|TRBV7-3|NA|16|TRBJ2-3
TGTGCCAGCAGCCGTATTGGGGCAGGGGGCACAGATACGCAGTATTTT
CASSRIGAGGTDTQYF
>TRBD1|TRBV10-3|NA|14|TRBJ2-1
TGTGCCATCAGTGAGTACAGGGGGTCCAATGAGCAGTTCTTC
CAISEYRGSNEQFF
>NA|TRBV19|few|16|TRBJ1-4
TGTGCCAGTAGGAAACAGGATTTTATGCCTAATGAAAAACTGTTTTTT
CASRKQDFMPNEKLFF
>NA|TRBV5-1|once|15|TRBJ2-7
TGCGCCAGCAGCTTGGAGACAGGATCAACCTACGAGCAGTACTTC
CASSLETGSTYEQYF
>TRBD2|TRBV10-3|NA|14|TRBJ2-7
TGTGCCATCAGTGGGACTAGCACGACGGGTGAGCAGTACTTC
CAISGTSTTGEQYF
>NA|TRBV7-6|NA|16|TRBJ1-5
TGTGCCAGCAGCTTAGCGGCGGCATCGGGCAATCAGCCCCAGCATTTT
CASSLAAASGNQPQHF
>TRBD2|TRBV30|NA|14|TRBJ2-3
TGTGCCGGCACTAGCGGGAGGGCCGCGGATACGCAGTATTTT
CAGTSGRAADTQYF
>TRBD1|TRBV19|once|16|TRBJ2-1
TGTGCCAGTAGTACGCCTCGGGACAGGGTTTTGGATGAGCAGTTCTTC
CASSTPRDRVLDEQFF
>NA|TRBV6-1|NA|13|TRBJ2-5
TGTGCCAGCAGTGGACTACCCAAAGAGACCCAGTACTTC
CASSGLPKETQYF
>TRBD1|TRBV19|NA|15|TRBJ1-5
TGTGCCAGTAGTATCTATAGGGGGCTGGATCAGCCCCAGCATTTT
CASSIYRGLDQPQHF
>NA|TRBV11-3|NA|16|TRBJ2-1
TGTGCCAGCAGCTTAGGTCCCCGTAATACCTACAATGAGCAGTTCTTC
CASSLGPRNTYNEQFF
>NA|TRBV9|NA|15|TRBJ2-7
TGTGCCAGCAGCGCCCGGGACACAGAGTCCTACGAGCAGTACTTC
CASSARDTESYEQYF
>TRBD2|TRBV4-1|NA|19|TRBJ2-3
TGCGCCAGCAGCCGACAAGCTAGCGGGAGTACGTCCCTCACAGATACGCAGTATTTT
CASSRQASGSTSLTDTQYF
>NA|TRBV6-5|NA|15|TRBJ2-6
TGTGCCAGCAGAACTTTTCGTACTGGGGCCAACGTCCTGACTTTC
CASRTFRTGANVLTF
>TRBD1|TRBV7-8|NA|12|TRBJ2-7
TGTGCCACCGGACAGGGGGCTTACGAGCAGTACTTC
CATGQGAYEQYF
>NA|TRBV5-1|NA|16|TRBJ2-5
TGCGCCAGCAGCGAAATCCGGGGAACCACACAAGAGACCCAGTACTTC
CASSEIRGTTQETQYF
>TRBD2|TRBV6-5|few|15|TRBJ2-1
TGTGCCAGCAGCCGGGGACTAGCGGGAAGCAATGAGCAGTTCTTC
CASSRGLAGSNEQFF
>TRBD1|TRBV7-7|NA|16|TRBJ2-2
TGTGCCAGCAGCTTAGATTGGACAGGGAACACCGGGGAGCTGTTTTTT
CASSLDWTGNTGELFF
>NA|TRBV18|NA|15|TRBJ1-1
TGTGCCAGCTCATCAGCGACAGTAATGAACACTGAAGCTTTCTTT
CASSSATVMNTEAFF
>TRBD1|TRBV6-5|NA|11|TRBJ1-2
TGTGCCAGTAGACAGGGCTATGGCTACACCTTC
CASRQGYGYTF
>TRBD1|TRBV20-1|once|11|TRBJ1-1
TGCAGTGCGAAAGGACAGGGTGAAGCTTTCTTT
CSAKGQGEAFF
>NA|TRBV2|NA|15|TRBJ1-2
TGTGCCAGCACCCTAGCCTCTTTAACAGGGTGGGGCTACACCTTC
CASTLASLTGWGYTF
>NA|TRBV6-5|NA|16|TRBJ1-5
TGTGCCAGCAGTTGGGAGGTAGGGAGAAGTCACCAGCCCCAGCATTTT
CASSWEVGRSHQPQHF
>NA|TRBV28|few|16|TRBJ1-5
TGTGCCAGCAGTTTAGAAGGGGTATGGAGCAATCAGCCCCAGCATTTT
CASSLEGVWSNQPQHF
>TRBD1|TRBV7-9|NA|15|TRBJ1-4
TGTGCCAGCAGATTAGAGGGACAGGGGTATGAAAAACTGTTTTTT
CASRLEGQGYEKLFF
>TRBD2|TRBV27|NA|19|TRBJ2-1
TGTGCCAGCAGTTTGCGTCCGGCACTAGCGGGAGGACCCTACAATGAGCAGTTCTTC
CASSLRPALAGGPYNEQFF
>NA|TRBV5-1|NA|15|TRBJ2-1
TGCGCCAGCAGCTTGGTGGGCAATGCCTGGGTTGAGCAGTTCTTC
CASSLVGNAWVEQFF
>NA|TRBV7-6|NA|15|TRBJ2-7
TGTGCCAGCAGCTTAAGACGGGGGACCAACTACGAGCAGTACTTC
CASSLRRGTNYEQYF
>TRBD2|TRBV29-1|NA|14|TRBJ2-3
TGCAGCGTTGACCGCGGGAGAGGCACAGATACGCAGTATTTT
CSVDRGRGTDTQYF
>TRBD1|TRBV2|NA|17|TRBJ2-7
TGTGCCAGCAGACTTAGGCCGGGACAGGGGAGGTCCTACGAGCAGTACTTC
CASRLRPGQGRSYEQYF